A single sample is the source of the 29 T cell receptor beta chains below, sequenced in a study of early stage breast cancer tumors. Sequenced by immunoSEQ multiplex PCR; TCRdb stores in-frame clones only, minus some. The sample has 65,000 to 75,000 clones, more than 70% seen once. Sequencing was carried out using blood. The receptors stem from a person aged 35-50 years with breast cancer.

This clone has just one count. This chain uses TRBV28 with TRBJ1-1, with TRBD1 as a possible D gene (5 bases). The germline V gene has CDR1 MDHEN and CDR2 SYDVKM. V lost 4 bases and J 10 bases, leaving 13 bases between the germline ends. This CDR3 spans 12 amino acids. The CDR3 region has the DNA TGTGCCAGCAGTTCGGGGCCGGGAGGAGCTTTCTTT. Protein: CASSSGPGGAFF.

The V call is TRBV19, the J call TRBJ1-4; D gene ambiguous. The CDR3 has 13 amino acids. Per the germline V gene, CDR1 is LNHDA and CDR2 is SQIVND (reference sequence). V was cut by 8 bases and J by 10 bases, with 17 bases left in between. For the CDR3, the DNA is TGTGCCAGTGAAGGGTCTGAGATGGGAAAACTGTTTTTT. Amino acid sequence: CASEGSEMGKLFF.

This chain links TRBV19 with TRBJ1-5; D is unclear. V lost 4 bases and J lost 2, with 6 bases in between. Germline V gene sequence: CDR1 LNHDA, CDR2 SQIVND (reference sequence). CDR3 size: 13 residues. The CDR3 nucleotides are TGTGCCAGTAGTACTAATGGCAATCAGCCCCAGCATTTT. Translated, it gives CASSTNGNQPQHF.

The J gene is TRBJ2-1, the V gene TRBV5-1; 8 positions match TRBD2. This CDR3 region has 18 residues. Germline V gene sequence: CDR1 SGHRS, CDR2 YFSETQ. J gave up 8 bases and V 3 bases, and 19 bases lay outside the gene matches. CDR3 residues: CASSSGRGAGNAHDEQFF. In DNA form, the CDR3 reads TGCGCCAGCAGCTCCGGGAGGGGAGCGGGCAACGCCCACGATGAGCAGTTCTTC.

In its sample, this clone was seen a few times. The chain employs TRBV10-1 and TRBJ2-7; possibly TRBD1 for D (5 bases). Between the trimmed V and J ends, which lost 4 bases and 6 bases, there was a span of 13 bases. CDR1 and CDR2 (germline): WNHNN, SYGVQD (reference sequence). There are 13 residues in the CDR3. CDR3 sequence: CASSGTISGEQYF. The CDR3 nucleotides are TGCGCCAGCAGTGGGACAATCTCGGGCGAGCAGTACTTC.

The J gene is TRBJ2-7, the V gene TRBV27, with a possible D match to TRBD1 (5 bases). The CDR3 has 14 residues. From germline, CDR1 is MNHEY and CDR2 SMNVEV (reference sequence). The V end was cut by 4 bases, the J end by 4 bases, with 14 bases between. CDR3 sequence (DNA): TGTGCCAGCAGTTCCTCAGGGTCAATTTACGAGCAGTACTTC. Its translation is CASSSSGSIYEQYF.

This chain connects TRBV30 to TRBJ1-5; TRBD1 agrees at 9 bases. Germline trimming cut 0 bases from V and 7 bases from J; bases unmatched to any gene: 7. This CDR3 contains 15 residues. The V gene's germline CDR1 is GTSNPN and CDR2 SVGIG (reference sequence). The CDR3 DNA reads TGTGCCTGGAGTGTACAGGGGGCGTCGATGCAGCCCCAGCATTTT. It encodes CAWSVQGASMQPQHF.

The CDR3 region has the DNA TGTGCCAGCAGCAAACAGGGCAGGGGAGGGAACGAGCAGTACTTC. Encoded protein: CASSKQGRGGNEQYF. The chain combines TRBV2 with TRBJ2-7; D might be TRBD2 (7 bases). V lost 6 bases, J lost 5 bases, and 20 bases lay in between. CDR3 length equals 15 residues. Germline CDR1 is SNHLY and CDR2 is FYNNEI.

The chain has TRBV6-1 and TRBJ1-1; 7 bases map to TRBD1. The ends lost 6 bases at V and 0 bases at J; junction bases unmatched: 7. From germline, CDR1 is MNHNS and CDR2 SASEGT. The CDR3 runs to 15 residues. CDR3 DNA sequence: TGTGCCAGCAGGACGGAGAGGGGGCTGAACACTGAAGCTTTCTTT. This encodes CASRTERGLNTEAFF.

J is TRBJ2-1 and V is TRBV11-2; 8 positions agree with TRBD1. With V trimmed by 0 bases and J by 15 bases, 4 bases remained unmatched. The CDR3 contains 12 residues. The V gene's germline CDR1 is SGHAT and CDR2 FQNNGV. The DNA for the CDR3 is TGTGCCAGCAGCTTAGACGGACAGGGACCGTTCTTC. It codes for CASSLDGQGPFF. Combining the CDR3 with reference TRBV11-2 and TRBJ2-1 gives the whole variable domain EAGVAQSPRYKIIEKRQSVAFWCNPISGHATLYWYQQILGQGPKLLIQFQNNGVVDDSQLPKDRFSAERLKGVDSTLKIQPAKLEDSAVYLCASSLDGQGPFFGPGTRLTVL.

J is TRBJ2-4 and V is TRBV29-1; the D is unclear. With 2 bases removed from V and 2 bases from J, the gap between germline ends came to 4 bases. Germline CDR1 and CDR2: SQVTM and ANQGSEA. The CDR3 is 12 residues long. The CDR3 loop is CSVESPKNIQYF. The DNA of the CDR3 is TGCAGCGTTGAAAGCCCCAAAAACATTCAGTACTTC.

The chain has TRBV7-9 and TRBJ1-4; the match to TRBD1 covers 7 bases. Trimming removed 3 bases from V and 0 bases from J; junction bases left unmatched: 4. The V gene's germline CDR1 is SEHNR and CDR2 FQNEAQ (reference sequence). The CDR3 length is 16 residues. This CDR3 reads CASSLGQISTNEKLFF. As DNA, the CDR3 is TGTGCCAGCAGCTTGGGACAGATATCAACTAATGAAAAACTGTTTTTT.

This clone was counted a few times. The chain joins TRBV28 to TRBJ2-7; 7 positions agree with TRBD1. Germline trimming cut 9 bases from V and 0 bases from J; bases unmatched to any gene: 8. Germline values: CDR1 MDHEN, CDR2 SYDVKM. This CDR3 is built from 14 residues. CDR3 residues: CASYSGGNSYEQYF. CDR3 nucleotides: TGTGCCAGTTACTCAGGGGGAAACTCCTACGAGCAGTACTTC. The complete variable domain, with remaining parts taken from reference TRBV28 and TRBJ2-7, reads DVKVTQSSRYLVKRTGEKVFLECVQDMDHENMFWYRQDPGLGLRLIYFSYDVKMKEKGDIPEGYSVSREKKERFSLILESASTNQTSMYLCASYSGGNSYEQYFGPGTRLTVT.

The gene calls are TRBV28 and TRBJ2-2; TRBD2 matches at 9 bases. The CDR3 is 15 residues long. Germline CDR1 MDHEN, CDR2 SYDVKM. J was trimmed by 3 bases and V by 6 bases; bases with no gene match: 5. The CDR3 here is CASRLGTSYTGELFF. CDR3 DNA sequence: TGTGCCAGCAGACTAGGGACTAGCTACACCGGGGAGCTGTTTTTT.

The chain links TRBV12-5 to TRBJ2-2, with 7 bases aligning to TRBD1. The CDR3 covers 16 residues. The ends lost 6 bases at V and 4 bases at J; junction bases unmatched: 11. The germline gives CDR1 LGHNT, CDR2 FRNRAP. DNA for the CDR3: TGTGCTAGTGGAAAACCCGTCGGGACAGTCACCGGGGAGCTGTTTTTT. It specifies CASGKPVGTVTGELFF.

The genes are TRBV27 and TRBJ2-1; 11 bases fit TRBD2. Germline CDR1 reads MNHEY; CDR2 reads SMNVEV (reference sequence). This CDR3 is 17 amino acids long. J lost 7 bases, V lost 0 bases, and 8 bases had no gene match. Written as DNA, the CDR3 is TGTGCCAGCAGTTTATCATTAGCGGGAGGGCCGGGGAATGAGCAGTTCTTC. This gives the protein CASSLSLAGGPGNEQFF.

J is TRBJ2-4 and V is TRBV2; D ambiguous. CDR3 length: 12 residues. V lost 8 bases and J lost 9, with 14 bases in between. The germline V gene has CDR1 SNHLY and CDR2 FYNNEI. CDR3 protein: CASLRAPGIQYF. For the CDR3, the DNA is TGTGCCAGCCTCCGAGCCCCGGGCATTCAGTACTTC.

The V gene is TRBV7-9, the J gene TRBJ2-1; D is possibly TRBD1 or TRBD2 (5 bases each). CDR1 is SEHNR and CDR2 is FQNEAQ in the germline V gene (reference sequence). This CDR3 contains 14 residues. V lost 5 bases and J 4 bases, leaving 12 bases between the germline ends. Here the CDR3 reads CASSLPGPYNEQFF. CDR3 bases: TGTGCCAGCAGCCTGCCGGGACCTTACAATGAGCAGTTCTTC.

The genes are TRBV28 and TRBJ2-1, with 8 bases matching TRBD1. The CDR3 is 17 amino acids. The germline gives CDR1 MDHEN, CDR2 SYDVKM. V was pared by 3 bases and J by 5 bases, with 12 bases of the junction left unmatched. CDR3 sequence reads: CASSFTRGRAADNEQFF. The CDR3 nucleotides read TGTGCCAGCAGTTTCACCAGGGGGCGCGCAGCGGACAATGAGCAGTTCTTC.

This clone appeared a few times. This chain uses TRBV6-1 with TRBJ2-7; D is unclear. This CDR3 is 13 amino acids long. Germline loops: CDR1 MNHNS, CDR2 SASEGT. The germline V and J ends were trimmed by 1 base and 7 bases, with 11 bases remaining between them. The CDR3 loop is CASSEVWVREQYF. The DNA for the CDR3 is TGTGCCAGCAGTGAAGTATGGGTACGGGAGCAGTACTTC.

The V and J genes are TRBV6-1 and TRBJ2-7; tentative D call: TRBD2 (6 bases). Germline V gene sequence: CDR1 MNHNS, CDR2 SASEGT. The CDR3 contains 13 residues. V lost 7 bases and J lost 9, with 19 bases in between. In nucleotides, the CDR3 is TGTGCCAGCACCCGAAGGGAGGATTCCGGGCAGTACTTC. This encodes CASTRREDSGQYF.

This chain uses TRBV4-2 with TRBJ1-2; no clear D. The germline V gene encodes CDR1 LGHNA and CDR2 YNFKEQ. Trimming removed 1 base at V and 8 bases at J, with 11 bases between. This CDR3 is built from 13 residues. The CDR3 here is CASSQVETVGYTF. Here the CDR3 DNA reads TGTGCCAGCAGCCAAGTAGAAACGGTGGGCTACACCTTC.

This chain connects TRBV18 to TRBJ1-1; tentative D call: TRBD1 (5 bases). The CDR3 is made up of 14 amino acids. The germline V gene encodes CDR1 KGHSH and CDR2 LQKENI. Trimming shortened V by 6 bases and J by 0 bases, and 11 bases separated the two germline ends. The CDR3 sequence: CASSRGTVNTEAFF. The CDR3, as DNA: TGTGCCAGCTCGCGCGGGACGGTGAACACTGAAGCTTTCTTT.

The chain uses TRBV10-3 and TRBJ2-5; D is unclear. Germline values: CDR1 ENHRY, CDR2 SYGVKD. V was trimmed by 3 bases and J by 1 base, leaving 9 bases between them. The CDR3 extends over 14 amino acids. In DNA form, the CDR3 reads TGTGCCATCAGTGACTATAGGACCCAAGAGACCCAGTACTTC. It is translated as CAISDYRTQETQYF.

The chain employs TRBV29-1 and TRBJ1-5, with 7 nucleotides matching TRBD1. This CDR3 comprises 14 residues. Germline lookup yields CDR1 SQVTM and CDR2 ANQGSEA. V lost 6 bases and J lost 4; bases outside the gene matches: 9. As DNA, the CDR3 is TGCAGCGTGGCTCAGGGGGTGGGAAATCAGCCCCAGCATTTT. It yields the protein CSVAQGVGNQPQHF.

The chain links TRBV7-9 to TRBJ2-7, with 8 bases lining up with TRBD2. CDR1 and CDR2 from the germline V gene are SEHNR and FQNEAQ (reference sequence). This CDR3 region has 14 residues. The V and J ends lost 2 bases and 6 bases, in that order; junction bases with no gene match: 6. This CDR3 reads CASSLQRENPEQYF. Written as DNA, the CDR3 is TGTGCCAGCAGCTTACAGCGGGAGAACCCCGAGCAGTACTTC.

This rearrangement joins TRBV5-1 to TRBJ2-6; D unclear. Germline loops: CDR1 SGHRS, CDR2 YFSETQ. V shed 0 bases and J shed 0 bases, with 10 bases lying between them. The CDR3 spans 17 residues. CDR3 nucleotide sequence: TGCGCCAGCAGCTTGGTTTCGGGCCCCTCTGGGGCCAACGTCCTGACTTTC. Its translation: CASSLVSGPSGANVLTF.

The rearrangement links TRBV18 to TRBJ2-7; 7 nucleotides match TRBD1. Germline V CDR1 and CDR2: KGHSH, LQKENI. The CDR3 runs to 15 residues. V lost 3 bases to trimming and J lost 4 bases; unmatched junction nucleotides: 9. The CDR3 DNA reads TGTGCCAGCTCACCCCGAACAGGGGTTAGTTACGAGCAGTACTTC. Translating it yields CASSPRTGVSYEQYF.

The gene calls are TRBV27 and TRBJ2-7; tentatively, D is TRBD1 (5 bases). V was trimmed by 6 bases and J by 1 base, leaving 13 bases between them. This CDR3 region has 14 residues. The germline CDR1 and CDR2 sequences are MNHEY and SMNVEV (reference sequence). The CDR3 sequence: CASSRYRNSYEQYF. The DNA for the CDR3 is TGTGCCAGCAGCCGATACAGGAATTCCTACGAGCAGTACTTC.